Shown below are 12 T cell receptor beta chains from a single sample sequenced in a study of cytomegalovirus exposure and HLA in healthy donors. The PCR was carried out with 60 Vbeta primers and 13 Jbeta primers. Sequencing was performed with immunoSEQ multiplex PCR; in TCRdb, only in-frame clones are kept and a portion is missing. This repertoire comprises tens of thousands of clones; its ten largest clones make up about 1.1%. Sequencing was performed on PBMCs. These receptors were collected from a young woman in good health and CMV-seronegative.

The chain recombines TRBV19 with TRBJ1-1; D is unresolved. V was clipped by 4 bases and J by 8 bases, with 14 bases between them. The CDR3 contains 13 residues. Looked up from germline, CDR1 is LNHDA and CDR2 is SQIVND (reference sequence). The CDR3 DNA reads as TGTGCCAGTAGTAGTTTGTCTCTGCGAGAAGCTTTCTTT. Protein: CASSSLSLREAFF.

This chain joins TRBV7-9 and TRBJ2-7; TRBD1 matches at 7 bases. CDR3 size: 16 residues. The J segment lost 1 base and the V segment lost 0 bases, leaving 6 bases of the junction unmatched. Germline CDR1 and CDR2: SEHNR and FQNEAQ (reference sequence). The CDR3 loop is CASSLAKGDSSYEQYF. Here the CDR3 DNA reads TGTGCCAGCAGCTTAGCAAAAGGGGACAGTTCCTACGAGCAGTACTTC.

The CDR3 loop reads CASSLGQGAPYGYTF. CDR3 sequence (DNA): TGTGCCAGCAGCTTGGGACAGGGGGCCCCCTATGGCTACACCTTC. The rearrangement links TRBV5-4 to TRBJ1-2, with 10 nucleotides matching TRBD1. Germline V gives CDR1 SGHNT, CDR2 YYREEE (reference sequence). V shed 0 bases and J 4 bases; nucleotides not matched to a gene: 3. The CDR3 is made up of 15 amino acids.

The chain links TRBV5-1 to TRBJ2-7; 10 bases line up with TRBD2. Germline assignment: CDR1 SGHRS and CDR2 YFSETQ. J lost 2 bases, V lost 0 bases, and 20 bases had no gene match. The CDR3 sequence is 21 residues long. This chain's CDR3 is CASSLVQGPGLAGGQPYEQYF. The DNA of the CDR3 is TGCGCCAGCAGCTTGGTACAGGGGCCGGGGTTAGCGGGAGGCCAACCCTACGAGCAGTACTTC.

The chain uses TRBV6-1 and TRBJ2-1, with D possibly TRBD1 on 7 matching bases. Germline CDR1 reads MNHNS; CDR2 reads SASEGT. The CDR3 is made up of 16 amino acids. V was pared by 4 bases and J by 3 bases, with 16 bases between. For the CDR3, the DNA is TGTGCCAGCAGTGCGAGGAGGGGGCACGGCTACAATGAGCAGTTCTTC. It yields the protein CASSARRGHGYNEQFF.

The chain employs TRBV30 and TRBJ1-1, with D tentatively TRBD1 (5 bases). Germline V gene sequence: CDR1 GTSNPN, CDR2 SVGIG (reference sequence). V was clipped by 5 bases and J by 2 bases, with 9 bases between them. The CDR3 spans 12 residues. CDR3 sequence: CAWSDINTEAFF. The CDR3, as DNA: TGTGCCTGGTCGGACATCAACACTGAAGCTTTCTTT.

The gene calls are TRBV2 and TRBJ2-7, with TRBD1 as a possible D gene (6 bases). Germline values: CDR1 SNHLY, CDR2 FYNNEI. Trimming pared 4 bases from V and 4 bases from J, leaving 8 bases between. The CDR3 loop spans 12 amino acids. The CDR3: CASSAQGYEQYF. The CDR3 DNA reads as TGTGCCAGCAGTGCCCAGGGGTACGAGCAGTACTTC.

The chain uses TRBV18 and TRBJ2-1; TRBD2 matches at 8 bases. The germline V gene encodes CDR1 KGHSH and CDR2 LQKENI. V shed 3 bases and J 10 bases; nucleotides not matched to a gene: 8. The CDR3 length is 14 residues. For the CDR3, the DNA is TGTGCCAGCTCACCTTATAGCGGGGATCAGGAGCAGTTCTTC. Translation gives CASSPYSGDQEQFF.

The rearrangement joins TRBV14 to TRBJ1-1; D may be TRBD1 (6 bases). Between the trimmed V and J ends, which lost 4 bases and 2 bases, there was a span of 11 bases. Germline CDR1 is SGHDN and CDR2 is FVKESK. The CDR3 spans 14 residues. The CDR3 spells CASSLPGVNTEAFF. Here the CDR3 DNA reads TGTGCCAGCAGCCTTCCAGGGGTAAACACTGAAGCTTTCTTT. Based on the CDR3 plus reference TRBV14 and TRBJ1-1, the full variable domain is EAGVTQFPSHSVIEKGQTVTLRCDPISGHDNLYWYRRVMGKEIKFLLHFVKESKQDESGMPNNRFLAERTGGTYSTLKVQPAELEDSGVYFCASSLPGVNTEAFFGQGTRLTVV.

This rearrangement joins TRBV4-1 to TRBJ1-1, with TRBD1 matching over 7 bases. Trimming at V came to 4 bases and at J to 0 bases, leaving 5 bases not matched to a gene. CDR3 length equals 15 residues. Germline V gene data show CDR1 as MGHRA and CDR2 as YSYEKL. CDR3 nucleotides: TGCGCCAGCAGCCGATTGACAGGGATGAACACTGAAGCTTTCTTT. Translation: CASSRLTGMNTEAFF.

J is TRBJ2-7 and V is TRBV7-9, with 13 bases that match TRBD2. V lost 5 bases and J lost 3; bases outside the gene matches: 10. The germline V gene has CDR1 SEHNR and CDR2 FQNEAQ (reference sequence). The CDR3 extends over 17 amino acids. In nucleotides, the CDR3 is TGTGCCAGCAGCCGAACCACGGGACTAGCGGGAATCTACGAGCAGTACTTC. Translating it yields CASSRTTGLAGIYEQYF.

This chain uses TRBV5-1 with TRBJ2-7, with 8 bases matching TRBD1. J was trimmed by 2 bases and V by 1 base; bases with no gene match: 11. The CDR3 spans 17 residues. Germline loops: CDR1 SGHRS, CDR2 YFSETQ. The CDR3 coding sequence is TGCGCCAGCAGCTTGTCCGTCCTGACAGGGGTAACCTACGAGCAGTACTTC. Protein sequence: CASSLSVLTGVTYEQYF.